Described below is a single T cell receptor beta chain sequence and its context. The germline CDR1 and CDR2 sequences are WSHSY and SAAADI. The CDR3 totals 12 residues. J gave up 8 bases and V 10 bases, and 5 bases lay outside the gene matches. The method was immunoSEQ multiplex PCR; TCRdb's version includes in-frame clones alone and lacks a portion of them. The profile shows 90,000 to 130,000 clones, about 91% of them singletons. This sample was taken from a study of OX40 agonist ivuxolimab in advanced cancers. This receptor was identified in an adult with an advanced solid tumor such as melanoma, head and neck, liver or kidney cancer. Sequencing was performed on CD4+ or CD8+ T cells sorted from blood, taken in a trial of the OX40 agonist ivuxolimab. The rearrangement uses TRBV10-2 and TRBJ1-6, with 7 bases matching TRBD1. Written as DNA, the CDR3 is TGCGCCACCCGGACAGGAGATTCACCCCTCCACTTT. Residues: CATRTGDSPLHF.